One and the same sample provided the 18 T cell receptor beta chains below, sequenced in a study of control samples from healthy donors and cancer patients. The protocol was immunoSEQ multiplex PCR, while the TCRdb copy is restricted to in-frame clones and leaves out a portion. The table records 90,000 or so clones, approximately 90% of them present only once. Source material: blood. Receptors originate from a woman aged 50 to 65 in good health.

The chain links TRBV5-6 to TRBJ2-3; tentatively, D is TRBD2 (6 bases). V was pared by 0 bases and J by 0 bases, with 11 bases between. CDR3 length equals 16 residues. Looked up from germline, CDR1 is SGHDT and CDR2 is YYEEEE. CDR3 nucleotides: TGTGCCAGCAGCTTGGGTGATGGGACTAGCACAGATACGCAGTATTTT. Encoded protein: CASSLGDGTSTDTQYF.

The V and J genes are TRBV11-3 and TRBJ2-7; 10 bases fit TRBD2. The V gene end was trimmed by 0 bases and the J gene end by 3 bases; junction bases not matched to a gene: 14. CDR1 is SGHNT and CDR2 is YENEEA in the germline V gene. The CDR3 extends over 19 amino acids. The CDR3 coding sequence is TGTGCCAGCAGCTTAGAGGCTAGCGGGAGTTCTGGCTGGCACTACGAGCAGTACTTC. Its translation is CASSLEASGSSGWHYEQYF.

The chain uses TRBV7-8 and TRBJ1-5; D uncertain. The germline V gene has CDR1 SGHVS and CDR2 FQNEAQ. The CDR3 is 14 amino acids. V was shortened by 1 base and J by 1 base, with 5 bases between the two germline ends. The CDR3 coding sequence is TGTGCCAGCAGCTTAGTTAGAAGCAATCAGCCCCAGCATTTT. Encoded protein: CASSLVRSNQPQHF.

This chain joins TRBV5-5 and TRBJ1-1, with D perhaps TRBD1 (5 bases). Germline CDR1 is SGHKS and CDR2 is YYEKEE (reference sequence). The CDR3 is 15 residues long. Trimming cost V 1 base and J 1 base, with 11 bases left between them. The CDR3 region has the DNA TGTGCCAGCAGCTTGAATGAGAGGGGGAACACTGAAGCTTTCTTT. Its protein product is CASSLNERGNTEAFF.

The chain uses TRBV21-1 and TRBJ2-3; no check of the table's D call, TRBD1, against the DNA was made. TRBV21-1 is shown as a pseudogene. The CDR3 spans 14 residues. CDR3 residues: CASKGQTNADTQYF. The DNA for the CDR3 is TGTGCCAGCAAGGGACAGACGAACGCGGATACGCAGTATTTT.

This clone has just one count. J is TRBJ2-2 and V is TRBV7-6; TRBD1 aligns across 7 bases. After removal of 4 bases from V and 1 base from J, the junction contained 6 bases not matched to a gene. The length of the CDR3 is 16 residues. Germline V gene data show CDR1 as SGHVS and CDR2 as FNYEAQ. Written as DNA, the CDR3 is TGTGCCAGCAGCTCCAGGACAGGTCTGAACACCGGGGAGCTGTTTTTT. It is translated as CASSSRTGLNTGELFF.

The chain combines TRBV18 with TRBJ1-2, with D perhaps matching TRBD1 (6 bases). Germline CDR1 is KGHSH and CDR2 is LQKENI. This CDR3 contains 14 residues. Trimming removed 1 base from V and 5 bases from J, with 11 bases in between. DNA for the CDR3: TGTGCCAGCTCACCACAGACAGGACCGTATGGCTACACCTTC. This translates into CASSPQTGPYGYTF.

The chain has TRBV6-5 and TRBJ1-3; D is undetermined. Germline CDR1 reads MNHEY; CDR2 reads SVGAGI. V was cut by 10 bases and J by 0 bases, with 13 bases left in between. The CDR3 spans 14 residues. CDR3 amino acids: CATDRSSSGNTIYF. Here the CDR3 DNA reads TGTGCCACCGACCGGAGTAGCTCTGGAAACACCATATATTTT.

This clone was observed once. V and J are TRBV15 and TRBJ1-1; D is ambiguous. With 0 bases removed from V and 4 bases from J, the gap between germline ends came to 18 bases. The CDR3 is made up of 17 amino acids. The germline gives CDR1 LNHNV, CDR2 YYDKDF (reference sequence). As DNA, the CDR3 is TGTGCCACCAGCAGAGATTCCCTGATATACGTGGGCACTGAAGCTTTCTTT. It encodes CATSRDSLIYVGTEAFF.

The CDR3 nucleotides are TGTGCCAGCAGTGACTCGGGGGGAGGGACCTACGAGCAGTACTTC. This codes for CASSDSGGGTYEQYF. V gene TRBV6-4 combines with J gene TRBJ2-7, with 7 positions matching TRBD2. Trimming removed 0 bases from V and 2 bases from J; junction bases left unmatched: 4. The CDR3 has 15 amino acids. Germline CDR1 MRHNA, CDR2 SNTAGT.

The gene calls are TRBV27 and TRBJ1-5, with 12 bases that match TRBD1. Germline CDR1 reads MNHEY; CDR2 reads SMNVEV (reference sequence). V was pared by 0 bases and J by 6 bases, with 3 bases of the junction left unmatched. The CDR3 runs to 16 residues. The CDR3 here is CASSLSGQGAIQPQHF. CDR3 in DNA: TGTGCCAGCAGTTTATCGGGACAGGGGGCAATTCAGCCCCAGCATTTT.

The V call is TRBV19, the J call TRBJ2-2; either TRBD1 or TRBD2 may fit D (5 bases each). V was shortened by 4 bases and J by 7 bases, with 22 bases between the two germline ends. The CDR3 totals 17 residues. The germline V gene has CDR1 LNHDA and CDR2 SQIVND (reference sequence). The CDR3 is CASSTYRDPGSHGELFF. CDR3 bases: TGTGCCAGTAGTACGTACCGGGACCCAGGGTCGCACGGGGAGCTGTTTTTT.

The chain is built from TRBV28 and TRBJ2-1; D may match TRBD1 or TRBD2 (5 bases each). This CDR3 region has 14 residues. Germline lookup yields CDR1 MDHEN and CDR2 SYDVKM. Trimming pared 0 bases from V and 9 bases from J, leaving 12 bases between. CDR3 DNA: TGTGCCAGCAGTTTATGGCCCTCCGGGACTGAGCAGTTCTTC. Its translation is CASSLWPSGTEQFF.

In DNA, the CDR3 is TGTGCCAGCAGCTCCCCGAGGGCCGAAGCTTTCTTT. It specifies CASSSPRAEAFF. The chain recombines TRBV6-5 with TRBJ1-1; D gene ambiguous. V gave up 6 bases and J gave up 8 bases, with 13 bases separating them. Germline values: CDR1 MNHEY, CDR2 SVGAGI. The CDR3 spans 12 residues.

This clone was found once. The chain is built from TRBV19 and TRBJ2-3; TRBD2 agrees at 10 bases. CDR1 and CDR2 (germline): LNHDA, SQIVND (reference sequence). With 2 bases clipped from V and 6 bases from J, the junction kept 8 bases outside the gene matches. CDR3 length: 16 amino acids. CDR3: CASSISASGSLDTQYF. CDR3 bases: TGTGCCAGTAGTATATCTGCTAGCGGGAGTTTGGATACGCAGTATTTT. The full variable domain, its missing parts supplied by reference TRBV19 and TRBJ2-3, is DGGITQSPKYLFRKEGQNVTLSCEQNLNHDAMYWYRQDPGQGLRLIYYSQIVNDFQKGDIAEGYSVSREKKESFPLTVTSAQKNPTAFYLCASSISASGSLDTQYFGPGTRLTVL.

This clone was seen once. This chain links TRBV24-1 with TRBJ1-3; 8 bases are shared with TRBD1. The V gene's germline CDR1 is KGHDR and CDR2 SFDVKD. The V and J ends lost 6 bases and 7 bases, in that order; junction bases with no gene match: 10. The CDR3 extends over 15 amino acids. Here the CDR3 DNA reads TGTGCCACCAGTAATGGGACAGGACATCGGAACACCATATATTTT. It yields the protein CATSNGTGHRNTIYF.

J is TRBJ2-5 and V is TRBV6-1; D uncertain. Germline V gives CDR1 MNHNS, CDR2 SASEGT. V was trimmed by 3 bases and J by 0 bases, leaving 8 bases between them. This CDR3 region has 14 residues. The DNA of the CDR3 is TGTGCCAGCAGTGAGTCTCTCAACCAAGAGACCCAGTACTTC. Protein: CASSESLNQETQYF.

The rearrangement uses TRBV7-9 and TRBJ2-5; weak D call: TRBD1 (5 bases). The CDR3 length is 13 residues. V was shortened by 4 bases and J by 4 bases, with 10 bases between the two germline ends. Looked up from germline, CDR1 is SEHNR and CDR2 is FQNEAQ (reference sequence). In nucleotides, the CDR3 is TGTGCCAGCAGCTCAGGGTTTGGAGAGACCCAGTACTTC. This translates into CASSSGFGETQYF.